These T cell receptor beta chains were read from a single sample in a study of T cell repertoires in cytomegalovirus infection. TCRdb used MiXCR to reprocess the reads, holding one entry per CDR3 protein. In the table there are about 260,000 distinct CDR3 sequences, about an eighth of which are singletons. Sequencing used PBMCs. These receptors all stem from a human donor in good health (CMV status not recorded). Some clones in this sample may be carry-over from other donors' samples. Each CDR3 is given with its conserved first and last residue. Fields, in order: J gene, D gene, V gene, CDR3 protein. A D gene is named only where the DNA matches it firmly.

TRBJ2-1,TRBD2,TRBV20-1,CSAHPSGSEQFF
TRBJ2-2,.,TRBV14,CASSQVAGSNTGELFF
TRBJ1-5,.,TRBV6-6,CASSLQGQQPQHF
TRBJ1-3,.,TRBV5-1,CASSLGQVPGNTIYF
TRBJ1-4,.,TRBV7-3,CASSLLRGEKLFF
TRBJ2-5,TRBD1,TRBV7-2,CASSSGQYQETQYF
TRBJ2-2,.,TRBV6-2/TRBV6-3,CASSYSAGANTGELFF
TRBJ2-7,.,TRBV5-1,CASRPWGVSYEQYF
TRBJ1-6,.,TRBV7-9,CASSLIGENSPLHF
TRBJ2-7,TRBD1,TRBV15,CATSRETRTGRDEQYF
TRBJ2-2,.,TRBV7-2,CASSLAQPLTGELFF
TRBJ1-5,.,TRBV6-5,CASSYSNGNQPQHF
TRBJ2-5,.,TRBV7-9,CASSNPVETQYF
TRBJ2-7,TRBD1,TRBV28,CASRGDREQYF
TRBJ2-7,TRBD1,TRBV12-3/TRBV12-4,CASRGQGGLSYEQYF
TRBJ1-1,.,TRBV28,CASSPTQGRFF
TRBJ2-5,.,TRBV4-2,CASTLSLQDPLGTQYF
TRBJ1-5,.,TRBV7-6,CASSQNRDQPQHF
TRBJ1-6,.,TRBV5-6,CASSLGPRGLNSPLHF
TRBJ2-2,TRBD2,TRBV7-6,CASSPQGLAVANTGELFF
TRBJ1-1,.,TRBV14,CASSLKTTTEAFF
TRBJ2-7,TRBD2,TRBV9,CASSRLAGATDEQYF
TRBJ1-2,.,TRBV12-3/TRBV12-4,CASSFLGLGYGYTF